This T cell receptor (beta chain) was obtained from a study of T cells in Graves' hyperthyroidism and ophthalmopathy. Turning to the study itself: Prior to any treatment, at the point of initial diagnosis, peripheral blood was collected.

Diagnoses were established using clinical symptoms, serum thyroxine and TRAb, thyroid ultrasound and orbital computed tomography. From germline, CDR1 is KGHSH and CDR2 LQKENI. Unmatched junction bases numbered 3, after V lost 2 bases and J lost 3 bases. The length of the CDR3 is 15 residues. Findings and caveats of the study: The blood repertoire included most of the expanded thyroid clonotypes above 0.001.

Turning to this clonotype: Its cognate antigen is unknown.

Researchers amplified the TCR beta CDR3 regions from RNA transcripts. With the HTBI primer set, the TCR CDR3 went through a first round of RT-PCR. TCRdb used MiXCR to reprocess the multiplex PCR reads, holding one entry per CDR3 protein. The data contain under 300,000 distinct CDR3 sequences, 20% to 30% of them seen just once; the ten biggest clones take up roughly a quarter. The chain has TRBV18 and TRBJ2-5; 10 bases line up with TRBD2. Sequencing was carried out using blood. The receptor comes from a man aged 35-49 years with Graves' hyperthyroidism that later progressed to Graves' ophthalmopathy. CDR3 in amino acids: CASSPRTSGEETQYF. As DNA, the CDR3 is TGTGCCAGCTCACCAAGGACTAGCGGAGAAGAGACCCAGTACTTC.